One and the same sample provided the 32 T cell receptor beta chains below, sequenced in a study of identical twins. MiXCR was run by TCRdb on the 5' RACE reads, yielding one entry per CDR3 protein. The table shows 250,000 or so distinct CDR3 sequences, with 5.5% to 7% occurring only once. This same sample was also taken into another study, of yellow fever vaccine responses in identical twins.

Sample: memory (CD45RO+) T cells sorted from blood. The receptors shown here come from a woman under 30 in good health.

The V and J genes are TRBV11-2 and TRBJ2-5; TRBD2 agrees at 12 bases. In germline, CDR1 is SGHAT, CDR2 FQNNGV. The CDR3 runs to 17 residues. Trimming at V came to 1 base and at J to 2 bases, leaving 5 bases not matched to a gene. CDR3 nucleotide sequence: TGTGCCAGCAGCTTAGTTCTAGCGGGGGGGAAACAAGAGACCCAGTACTTC. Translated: CASSLVLAGGKQETQYF.

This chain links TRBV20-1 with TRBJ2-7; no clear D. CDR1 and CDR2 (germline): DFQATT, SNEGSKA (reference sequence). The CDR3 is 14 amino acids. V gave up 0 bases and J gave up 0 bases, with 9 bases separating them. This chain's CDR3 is CSARDPTTSYEQYF. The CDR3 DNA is TGCAGTGCTAGAGATCCCACCACCTCCTACGAGCAGTACTTC.

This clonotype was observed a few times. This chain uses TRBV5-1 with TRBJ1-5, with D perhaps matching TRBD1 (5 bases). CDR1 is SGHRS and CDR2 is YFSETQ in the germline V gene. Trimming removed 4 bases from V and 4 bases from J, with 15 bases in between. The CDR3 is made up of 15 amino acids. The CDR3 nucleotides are TGCGCCAGCAGCGAGCAGGCAGGGCAAAATCAGCCCCAGCATTTT. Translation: CASSEQAGQNQPQHF.

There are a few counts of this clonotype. Here the CDR3 reads CASSYSVAGARYEQYF. The CDR3 coding sequence is TGCGCCAGCAGCTATAGCGTAGCGGGAGCTCGGTACGAGCAGTACTTC. The gene calls are TRBV4-1 and TRBJ2-7, with 9 bases fitting TRBD2. The V and J ends lost 5 bases and 4 bases, in that order; junction bases with no gene match: 12. Germline CDR1 and CDR2: MGHRA and YSYEKL. The CDR3 spans 16 residues.

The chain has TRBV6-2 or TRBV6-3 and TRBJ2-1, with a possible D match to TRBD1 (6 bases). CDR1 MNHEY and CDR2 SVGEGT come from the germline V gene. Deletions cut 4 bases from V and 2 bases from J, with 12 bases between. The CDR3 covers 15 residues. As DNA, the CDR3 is TGTGCCAGCAGTTCAGGACAGCCCACCTACAATGAGCAGTTCTTC. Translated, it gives CASSSGQPTYNEQFF.

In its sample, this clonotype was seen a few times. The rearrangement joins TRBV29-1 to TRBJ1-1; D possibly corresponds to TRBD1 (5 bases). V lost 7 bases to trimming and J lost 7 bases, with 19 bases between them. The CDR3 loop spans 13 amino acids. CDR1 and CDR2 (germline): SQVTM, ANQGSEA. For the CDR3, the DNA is TGCAGCGCTCGAGGGGCCGCCCCTAATGAAGCTTTCTTT. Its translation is CSARGAAPNEAFF.

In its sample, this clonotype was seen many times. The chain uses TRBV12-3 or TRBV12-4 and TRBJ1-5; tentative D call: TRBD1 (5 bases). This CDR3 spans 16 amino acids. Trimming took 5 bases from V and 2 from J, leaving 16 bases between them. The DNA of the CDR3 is TGTGCCAGCAGTCCGACGGGACTGAAACGCAATCAGCCCCAGCATTTT. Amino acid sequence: CASSPTGLKRNQPQHF.

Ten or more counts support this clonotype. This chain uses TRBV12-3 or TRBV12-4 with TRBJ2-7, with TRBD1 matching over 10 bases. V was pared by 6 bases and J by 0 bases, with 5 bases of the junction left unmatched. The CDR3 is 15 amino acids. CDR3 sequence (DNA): TGTGCCAGCAGCAGACAGGGGGCAGTCTCCTACGAGCAGTACTTC. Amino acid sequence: CASSRQGAVSYEQYF.

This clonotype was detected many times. CDR3 protein: CASSLAFFNRPNEKLFF. CDR3 DNA: TGTGCCAGCAGTTTAGCGTTTTTCAACAGGCCTAATGAAAAACTGTTTTTT. The chain links TRBV12-3 or TRBV12-4 to TRBJ1-4; possible D gene TRBD1, 5 bases. V was clipped by 0 bases and J by 3 bases, with 14 bases between them. This CDR3 is built from 17 residues.

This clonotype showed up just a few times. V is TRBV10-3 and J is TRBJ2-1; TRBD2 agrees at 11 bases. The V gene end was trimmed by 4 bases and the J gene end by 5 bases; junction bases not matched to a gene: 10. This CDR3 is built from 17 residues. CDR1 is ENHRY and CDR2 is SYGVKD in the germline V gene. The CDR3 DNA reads TGTGCCATCAGTGGTTCTCTAGCGGGAGGAGGGGACAATGAGCAGTTCTTC. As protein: CAISGSLAGGGDNEQFF.

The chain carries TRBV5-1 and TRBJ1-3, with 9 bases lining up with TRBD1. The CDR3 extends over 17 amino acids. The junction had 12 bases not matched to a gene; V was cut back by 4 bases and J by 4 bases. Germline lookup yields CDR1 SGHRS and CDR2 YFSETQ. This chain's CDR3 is CASSPNRGRLSGNTIYF. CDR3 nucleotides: TGCGCCAGCAGCCCCAACAGGGGGCGCCTGTCCGGAAACACCATATATTTT.

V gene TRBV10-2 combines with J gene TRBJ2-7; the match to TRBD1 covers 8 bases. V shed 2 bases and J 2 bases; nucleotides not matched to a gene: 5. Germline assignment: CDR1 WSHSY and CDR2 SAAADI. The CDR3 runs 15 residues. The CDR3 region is CASSEANRGTYEQYV. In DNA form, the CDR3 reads TGCGCCAGCAGTGAGGCGAACAGGGGGACCTACGAGCAGTACGTC.

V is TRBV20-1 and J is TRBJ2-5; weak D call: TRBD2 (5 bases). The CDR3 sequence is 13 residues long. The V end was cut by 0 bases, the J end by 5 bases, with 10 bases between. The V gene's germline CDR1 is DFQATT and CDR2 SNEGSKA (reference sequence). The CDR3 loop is CSARDPRVETQYF. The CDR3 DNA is TGCAGTGCTAGAGATCCGCGGGTTGAGACCCAGTACTTC.

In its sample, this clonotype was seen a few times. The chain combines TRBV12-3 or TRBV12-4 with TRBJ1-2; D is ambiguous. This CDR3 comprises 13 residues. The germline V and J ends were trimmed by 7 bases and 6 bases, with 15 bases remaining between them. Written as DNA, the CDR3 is TGTGCCAGCACCCCGGGCAGTCGGGATGGCTACACCTTC. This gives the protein CASTPGSRDGYTF.

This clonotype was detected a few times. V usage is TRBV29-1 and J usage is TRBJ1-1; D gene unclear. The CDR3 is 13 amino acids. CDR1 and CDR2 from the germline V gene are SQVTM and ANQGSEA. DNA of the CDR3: TGCAGTAGCCGGGAATTAGAGAACACTGAAGCTTTCTTT. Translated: CSSRELENTEAFF.

Written as DNA, the CDR3 is TGTGCCAGCAGTTACGCGGGACTATCCCACGAGCAGTACTTC. Its translation: CASSYAGLSHEQYF. The chain joins TRBV6-2 or TRBV6-3 to TRBJ2-7; 7 nucleotides line up with TRBD2. CDR3 length: 14 residues. Germline V lookup: CDR1 MNHEY, CDR2 SVGEGT. Trimming at V came to 2 bases and at J to 5 bases, leaving 6 bases not matched to a gene.

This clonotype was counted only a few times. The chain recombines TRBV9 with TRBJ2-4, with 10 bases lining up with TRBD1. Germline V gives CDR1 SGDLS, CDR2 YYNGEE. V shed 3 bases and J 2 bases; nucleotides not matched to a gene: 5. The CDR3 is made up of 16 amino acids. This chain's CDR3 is CASSAGQGVTKNIQYF. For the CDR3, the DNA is TGTGCCAGCAGCGCCGGACAGGGGGTGACCAAAAACATTCAGTACTTC.

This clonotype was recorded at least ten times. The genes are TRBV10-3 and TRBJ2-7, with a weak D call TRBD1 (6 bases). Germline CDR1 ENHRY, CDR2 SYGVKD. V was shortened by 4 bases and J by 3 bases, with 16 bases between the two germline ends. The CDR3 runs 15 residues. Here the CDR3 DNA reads TGTGCCATCAGTGTAAGGGGGTGGTTCGTCTACGAGCAGTACTTC. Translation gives CAISVRGWFVYEQYF.

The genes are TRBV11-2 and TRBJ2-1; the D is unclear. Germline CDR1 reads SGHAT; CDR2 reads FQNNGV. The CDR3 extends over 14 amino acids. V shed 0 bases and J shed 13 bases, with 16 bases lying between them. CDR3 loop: CASSLERKAAQQFF. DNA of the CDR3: TGTGCCAGCAGCTTAGAAAGAAAGGCAGCCCAACAGTTCTTC. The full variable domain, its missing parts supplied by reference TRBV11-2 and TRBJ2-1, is EAGVAQSPRYKIIEKRQSVAFWCNPISGHATLYWYQQILGQGPKLLIQFQNNGVVDDSQLPKDRFSAERLKGVDSTLKIQPAKLEDSAVYLCASSLERKAAQQFFGPGTRLTVL.

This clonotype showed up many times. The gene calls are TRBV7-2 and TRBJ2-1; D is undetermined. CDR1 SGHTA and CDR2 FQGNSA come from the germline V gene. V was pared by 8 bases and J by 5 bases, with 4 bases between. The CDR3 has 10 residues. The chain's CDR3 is CASGDNEQFF. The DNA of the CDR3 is TGTGCCAGCGGGGACAATGAGCAGTTCTTC.

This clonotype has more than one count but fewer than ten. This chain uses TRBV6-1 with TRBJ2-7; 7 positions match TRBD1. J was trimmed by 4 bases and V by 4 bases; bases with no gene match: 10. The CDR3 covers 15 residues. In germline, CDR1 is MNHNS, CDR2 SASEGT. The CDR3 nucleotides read TGTGCCAGCAGTGCCAACGTCCAACAGGGGTACGAGCAGTACGTC. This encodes CASSANVQQGYEQYV.

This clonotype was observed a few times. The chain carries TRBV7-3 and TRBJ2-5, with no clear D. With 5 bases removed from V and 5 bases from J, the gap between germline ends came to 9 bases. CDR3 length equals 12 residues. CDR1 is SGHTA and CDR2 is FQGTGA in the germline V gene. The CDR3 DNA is TGTGCCAGCAGCGAGGTCGGGGAGACCCAGTACTTC. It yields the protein CASSEVGETQYF.

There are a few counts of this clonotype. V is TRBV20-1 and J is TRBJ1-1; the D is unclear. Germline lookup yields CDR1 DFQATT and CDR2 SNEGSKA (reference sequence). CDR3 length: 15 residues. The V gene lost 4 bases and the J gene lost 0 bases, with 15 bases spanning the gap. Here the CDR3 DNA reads TGCAGTGCTAACCCGGCCAGGATCATGAACACTGAAGCTTTCTTT. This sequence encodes CSANPARIMNTEAFF.

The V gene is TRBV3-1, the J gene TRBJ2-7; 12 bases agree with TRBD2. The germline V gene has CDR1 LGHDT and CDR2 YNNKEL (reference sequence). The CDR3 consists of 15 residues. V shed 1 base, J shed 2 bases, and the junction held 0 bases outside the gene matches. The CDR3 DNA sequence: TGTGCCAGCAGCCAAGGGACTAGCGGGGCCTACGAGCAGTACTTC. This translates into CASSQGTSGAYEQYF.

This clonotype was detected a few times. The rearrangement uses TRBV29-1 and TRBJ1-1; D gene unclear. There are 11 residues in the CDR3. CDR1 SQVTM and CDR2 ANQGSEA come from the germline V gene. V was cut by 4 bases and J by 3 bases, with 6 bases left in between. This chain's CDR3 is CSVGWDTEAFF. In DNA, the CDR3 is TGCAGCGTTGGGTGGGACACTGAAGCTTTCTTT.

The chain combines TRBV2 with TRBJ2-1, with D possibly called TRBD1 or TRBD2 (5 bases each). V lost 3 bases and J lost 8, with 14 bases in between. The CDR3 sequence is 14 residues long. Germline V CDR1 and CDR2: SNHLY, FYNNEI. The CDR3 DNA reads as TGTGCCAGCAGTGATCGAGGGGTATTCGATGAGCAGTTCTTC. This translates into CASSDRGVFDEQFF.

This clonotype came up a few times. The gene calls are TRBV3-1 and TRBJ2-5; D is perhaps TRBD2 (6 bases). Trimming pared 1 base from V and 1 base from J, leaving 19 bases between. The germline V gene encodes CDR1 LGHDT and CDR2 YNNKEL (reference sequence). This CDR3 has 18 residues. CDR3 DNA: TGTGCCAGCAGCCAAGGTACCACTAAACGGGGACTCCAAGAGACCCAGTACTTC. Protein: CASSQGTTKRGLQETQYF.

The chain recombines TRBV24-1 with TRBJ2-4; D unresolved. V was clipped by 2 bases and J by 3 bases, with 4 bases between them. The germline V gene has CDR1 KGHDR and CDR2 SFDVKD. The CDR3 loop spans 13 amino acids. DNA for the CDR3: TGTGCCACCAGTGATTGGGACAAAAACATTCAGTACTTC. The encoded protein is CATSDWDKNIQYF.

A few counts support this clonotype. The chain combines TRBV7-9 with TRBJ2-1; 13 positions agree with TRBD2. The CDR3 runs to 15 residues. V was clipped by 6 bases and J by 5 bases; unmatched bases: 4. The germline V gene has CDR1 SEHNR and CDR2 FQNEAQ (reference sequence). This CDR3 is CASSSLAGGHNEQFF. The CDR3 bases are TGTGCCAGCAGTTCACTAGCGGGGGGGCACAATGAGCAGTTCTTC. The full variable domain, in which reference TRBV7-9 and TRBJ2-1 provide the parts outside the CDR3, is DTGVSQNPRHKITKRGQNVTFRCDPISEHNRLYWYRQTLGQGPEFLTYFQNEAQLEKSRLLSDRFSAERPKGSFSTLEIQRTEQGDSAMYLCASSSLAGGHNEQFFGPGTRLTVL.

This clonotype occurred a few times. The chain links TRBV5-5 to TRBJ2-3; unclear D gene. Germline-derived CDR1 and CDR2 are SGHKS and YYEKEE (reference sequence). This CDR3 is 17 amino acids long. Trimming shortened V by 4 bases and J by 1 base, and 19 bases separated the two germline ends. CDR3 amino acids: CASSGRRMATGTDTQYF. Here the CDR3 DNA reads TGTGCCAGCAGCGGCAGGCGTATGGCTACAGGCACAGATACGCAGTATTTT.

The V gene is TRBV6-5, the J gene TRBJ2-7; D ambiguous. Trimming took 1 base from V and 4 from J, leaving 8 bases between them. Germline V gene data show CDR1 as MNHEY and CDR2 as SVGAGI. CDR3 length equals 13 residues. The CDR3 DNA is TGTGCCAGCAGTTACTATCGTGGATACGAGCAGTACTTC. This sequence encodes CASSYYRGYEQYF.

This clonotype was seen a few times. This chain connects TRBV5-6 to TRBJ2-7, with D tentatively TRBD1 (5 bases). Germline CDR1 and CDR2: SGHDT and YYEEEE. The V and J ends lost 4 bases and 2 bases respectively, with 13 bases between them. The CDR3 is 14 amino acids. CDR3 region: CASSPVGAPYEQYV. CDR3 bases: TGTGCCAGCAGCCCCGTAGGGGCCCCCTACGAGCAGTACGTC.